This T cell receptor (beta chain) was recorded in a study of blood T cells in healthy people across ages. J was trimmed by 7 bases and V by 5 bases; bases with no gene match: 11. Germline V gene data show CDR1 as MNHNY and CDR2 as SVGAGI (reference sequence). This CDR3 has 16 residues. Sample-barcoded 5' priming and a J-beta primer mix drove a second PCR of roughly 6 to 12 cycles. A template-switch adaptor that had 12 random nucleotides put a tag on each cDNA molecule. TCRdb re-called the 5' RACE reads through MiXCR, storing one row per CDR3 protein. The sample shows more than 1,400,000 distinct CDR3 sequences, about 43% of them seen only once. To note about this clonotype: Its target is unknown.

Findings and caveats of the study: Long-lived donors exceeded aged donors in naive CD4+ cells and diversity.

The TCR comes from a woman between 18 and 29 years old in good health. Sequencing input: blood. The rearrangement links TRBV6-6 to TRBJ1-2; 12 bases fit TRBD1. CDR3 DNA sequence: TGTGCCAGCAGTCTACCGGGGGACAGGGGGCGACCTGGCTACACCTTC. Amino acids: CASSLPGDRGRPGYTF.